This TCR beta chain was found in a study of identical twins. A universal primer binding site was introduced by template switching. The final cDNA contained unique molecular identifiers. TCRdb recomputed calls from the 5' RACE reads with MiXCR, one row per CDR3 protein. The sample has fewer than 650,000 distinct CDR3 sequences; nearly 10% are singletons. Overall study findings and caveats: High-abundance cord blood beta clonotypes had fewer insertions; memory repertoires showed none.

The CDR3 loop spans 14 amino acids. V was clipped by 4 bases and J by 0 bases; unmatched bases: 2. The V gene's germline CDR1 is MNHEY and CDR2 SVGAGI. The sample holds many counts of this clonotype. No antigen is known for it. This sample was shared with a second study, whose subject was yellow fever vaccine responses in identical twins.

The source is a woman under 30 in good health. The rearrangement joins TRBV6-5 to TRBJ2-5, with 7 bases matching TRBD1. Sequencing was performed on PBMCs. The CDR3 region has the DNA TGTGCCAGCAGTTTCGGGACAGACCAAGAGACCCAGTACTTC. This sequence encodes CASSFGTDQETQYF.